This T cell receptor beta chain was retrieved from a study of T cells expressing NK-cell markers. Overall study findings and caveats: Expanded clones of NKG2C+ T cells had an unclear HCMV specificity. In a few donors, dominant clonotypes made up roughly 25-60.1% of CD3+CD56-NKG2C+ cells.

Germline CDR1 MNHEY, CDR2 SMNVEV (reference sequence). CDR3 length: 14 residues. With respect to this clonotype: No antigen is known for it.

UMI-tagged 5'RACE template switching yielded the TCR beta cDNA. TCRdb re-called the 5' RACE reads; every CDR3 protein appears as one record, without DNA. The sample's table shows 140,000 or so distinct CDR3 sequences. The receptor was isolated from a man younger than 35 in good health. Sequencing was done on a sample of blood T cells: a sorted CD56 or NKG2C T cell subset, CD4+ or CD8+ T cells, or bulk PBMC T cells (not recorded which). The rearrangement links TRBV27 to TRBJ2-2; absent DNA, TCRdb's TRBD1 call cannot be checked. The CDR3 protein is CASSLAGAIGELFF.